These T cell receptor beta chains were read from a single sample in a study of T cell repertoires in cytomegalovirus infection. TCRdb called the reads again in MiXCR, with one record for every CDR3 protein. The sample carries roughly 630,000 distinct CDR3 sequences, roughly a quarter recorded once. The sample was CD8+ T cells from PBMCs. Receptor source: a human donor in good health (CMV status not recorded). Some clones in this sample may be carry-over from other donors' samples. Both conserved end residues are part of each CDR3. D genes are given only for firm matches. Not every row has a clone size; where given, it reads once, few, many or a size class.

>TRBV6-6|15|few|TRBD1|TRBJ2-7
CASSYSTGGGHEQYF
TGTGCCAGCAGTTACTCGACAGGGGGCGGGCACGAGCAGTACTTC
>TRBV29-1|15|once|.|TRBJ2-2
CSVEGTSSYTGELFF
TGCAGCGTTGAAGGAACTAGTTCGTACACCGGGGAGCTGTTTTTT
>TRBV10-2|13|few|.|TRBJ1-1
CASKMGRNTEAFF
TGCGCCAGCAAGATGGGCAGGAACACTGAAGCTTTCTTT
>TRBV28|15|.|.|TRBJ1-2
CASWIGIPAGYGYTF
TGTGCCAGCTGGATAGGTATCCCGGCGGGCTATGGCTACACCTTC
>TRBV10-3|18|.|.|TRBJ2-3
CAISESLLAELNTDTQYF
TGTGCCATCAGTGAGTCCCTCTTAGCGGAACTGAACACAGATACGCAGTATTTT
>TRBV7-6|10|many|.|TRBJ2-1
CASGYNEQFF
TGTGCCAGCGGCTACAATGAGCAGTTCTTC
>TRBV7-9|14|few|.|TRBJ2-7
CASGREGNPYEQYF
TGTGCCAGCGGGCGAGAGGGGAATCCCTACGAGCAGTACTTC
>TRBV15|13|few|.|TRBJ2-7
CATSDRYTYEQYF
TGTGCCACCAGCGACAGGTATACCTACGAGCAGTACTTC
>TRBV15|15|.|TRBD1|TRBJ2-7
CATSTVPDRVYEQYF
TGTGCCACCAGCACCGTCCCCGACAGGGTCTACGAGCAGTACTTC
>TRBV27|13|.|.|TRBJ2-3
CASSTGSTDTQYF
TGTGCCAGCAGTACGGGAAGCACAGATACGCAGTATTTT
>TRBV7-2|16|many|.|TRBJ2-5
CASSLPGGGIQETQYF
TGTGCCAGCAGCTTGCCGGGTGGAGGGATCCAAGAGACCCAGTACTTC
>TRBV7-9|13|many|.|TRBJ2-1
CASSLGGVAEQFF
TGTGCCAGCAGCTTAGGAGGAGTAGCGGAGCAGTTCTTC
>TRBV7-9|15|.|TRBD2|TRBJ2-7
CASSLAVAGTYEQYF
TGTGCCAGCAGCTTAGCGGTAGCGGGGACCTACGAGCAGTACTTC
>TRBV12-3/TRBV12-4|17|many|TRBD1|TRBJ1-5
CASSLGLVDRDNQPQHF
TGTGCCAGCAGTTTAGGACTTGTCGACAGGGATAATCAGCCCCAGCATTTT
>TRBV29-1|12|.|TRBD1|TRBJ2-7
CSGGQGAYEQYF
TGCAGCGGAGGACAGGGGGCTTACGAGCAGTACTTC
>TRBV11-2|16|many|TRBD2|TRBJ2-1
CASSLWTSGGNNEQFF
TGTGCCAGCAGCTTGTGGACTAGCGGGGGGAACAATGAGCAGTTCTTC
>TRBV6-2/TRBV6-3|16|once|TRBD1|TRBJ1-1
CASSYSGTGLYTEAFF
TGTGCCAGCAGTTACTCCGGGACAGGGTTGTACACTGAAGCTTTCTTT
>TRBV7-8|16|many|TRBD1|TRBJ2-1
CASSSVQGMSYNEQFF
TGTGCCAGCAGCTCAGTACAGGGGATGTCCTACAATGAGCAGTTCTTC
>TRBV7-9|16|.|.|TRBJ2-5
CASSPPLKRGRETQYF
TGTGCCAGCAGCCCCCCTTTAAAGAGGGGTCGTGAGACCCAGTACTTC
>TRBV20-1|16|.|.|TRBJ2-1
CSARARGAISYNEQFF
TGCAGTGCTAGAGCCAGAGGGGCTATCTCCTACAATGAGCAGTTCTTC
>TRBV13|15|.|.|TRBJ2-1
CASSQGTDSYNEQFF
TGTGCCAGCAGCCAAGGGACGGACTCCTACAATGAGCAGTTCTTC
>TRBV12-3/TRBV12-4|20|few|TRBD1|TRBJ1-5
CASSFLTSRGTASFDQPQHF
TGTGCCAGCAGTTTTCTTACTAGCCGGGGGACAGCATCTTTCGATCAGCCCCAGCATTTT
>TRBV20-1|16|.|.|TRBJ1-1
CSARDLARGHYVEAFF
TGCAGTGCTAGAGATCTGGCAAGGGGCCATTATGTCGAAGCTTTCTTT
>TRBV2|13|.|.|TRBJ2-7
CASSERLANEQYF
TGTGCCAGCAGTGAACGGCTAGCGAACGAGCAGTACTTC
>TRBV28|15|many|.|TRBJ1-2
CASREPIGWNYGYTF
TGTGCCAGCAGGGAACCAATCGGCTGGAACTATGGCTACACCTTC
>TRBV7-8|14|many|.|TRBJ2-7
CASSPRGAAYEQYF
TGTGCCAGCAGCCCTAGGGGGGCCGCCTACGAGCAGTACTTC
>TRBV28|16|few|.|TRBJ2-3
CASSLPPLQGTDTQYF
TGTGCCAGCAGTTTGCCTCCCTTACAGGGAACAGATACGCAGTATTTT
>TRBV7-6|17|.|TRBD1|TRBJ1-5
CASSLRAGTAGNQPQHF
TGTGCCAGCAGCTTGCGGGCTGGGACAGCCGGCAATCAGCCCCAGCATTTT
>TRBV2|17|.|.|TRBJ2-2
CASSPGPGRGFPGELFF
TGTGCCAGCAGCCCGGGACCGGGCCGTGGGTTCCCCGGGGAGCTGTTTTTT
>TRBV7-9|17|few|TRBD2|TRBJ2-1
CASSLVTSGGLYNEQFF
TGTGCCAGCAGCTTGGTGACTAGCGGGGGCCTATACAATGAGCAGTTCTTC
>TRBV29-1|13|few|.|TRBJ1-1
CSAPRPTNTEAFF
TGCAGCGCCCCGAGGCCAACGAACACTGAAGCTTTCTTT
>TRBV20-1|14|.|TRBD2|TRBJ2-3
CSARASGLEDTQYF
TGCAGTGCTAGGGCTAGCGGCTTAGAGGATACGCAGTATTTT
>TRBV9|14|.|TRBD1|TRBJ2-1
CASSLGQGMNEQFF
TGTGCCAGCAGCTTAGGACAGGGGATGAATGAGCAGTTCTTC
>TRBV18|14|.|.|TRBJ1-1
CASSPPGGRAEAFF
TGTGCCAGCTCACCACCCGGGGGGAGGGCCGAAGCTTTCTTT
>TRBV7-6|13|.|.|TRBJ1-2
CASSSSGDYGYTF
TGTGCCAGCAGCTCATCCGGCGACTATGGCTACACCTTC
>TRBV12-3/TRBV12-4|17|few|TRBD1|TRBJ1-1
CASSWTGYYDKATEAFF
TGTGCCAGCAGTTGGACAGGGTATTACGATAAGGCCACTGAAGCTTTCTTT
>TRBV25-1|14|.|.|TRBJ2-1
CASSESRESDEQFF
TGTGCCAGCAGTGAATCACGCGAGTCTGATGAGCAGTTCTTC
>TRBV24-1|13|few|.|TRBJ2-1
CATSDFIGDEQFF
TGTGCCACCAGTGATTTCATCGGGGATGAGCAGTTCTTC
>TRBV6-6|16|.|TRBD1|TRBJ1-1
CASSTTDRGGNTEAFF
TGTGCCAGCAGTACGACCGACAGGGGAGGGAACACTGAAGCTTTCTTT
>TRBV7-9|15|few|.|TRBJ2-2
CASSQIFGTHIGLFF
TGTGCCAGCAGCCAAATCTTTGGGACTCACATCGGGCTGTTTTTT
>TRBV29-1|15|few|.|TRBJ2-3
CSVEDRYRRTDTQYF
TGCAGCGTTGAAGATCGTTACAGGAGGACAGATACGCAGTATTTT
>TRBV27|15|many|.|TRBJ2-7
CASSSPRGRINEQYF
TGTGCCAGCAGTTCACCCAGAGGGCGCATCAACGAGCAGTACTTC
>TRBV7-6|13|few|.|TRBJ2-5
CASSWWEEETQYF
TGTGCCAGCAGCTGGTGGGAAGAAGAGACCCAGTACTTC
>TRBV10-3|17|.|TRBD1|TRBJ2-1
CAISEWSLGTDDNEQFF
TGTGCCATCAGTGAGTGGAGCCTCGGGACAGATGACAATGAGCAGTTCTTC
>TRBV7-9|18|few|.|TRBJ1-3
CASSSMGLDRHSGNTIYF
TGTGCCAGCAGCTCGATGGGCCTAGACCGCCACTCTGGAAACACCATATATTTT
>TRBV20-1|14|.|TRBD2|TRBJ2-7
CSARAGGGAYEQYF
TGCAGTGCCAGAGCGGGAGGGGGGGCCTACGAGCAGTACTTC
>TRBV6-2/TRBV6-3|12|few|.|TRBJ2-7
CASGLFSYEQYF
TGTGCCAGCGGACTATTCTCCTACGAGCAGTACTTC
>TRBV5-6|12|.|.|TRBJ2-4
CASSFGTSIQYF
TGTGCCAGCAGCTTTGGGACCTCCATTCAGTACTTC
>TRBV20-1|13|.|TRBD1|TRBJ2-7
CSAHRDSTYEQYF
TGCAGTGCACACCGGGACAGTACCTACGAGCAGTACTTC
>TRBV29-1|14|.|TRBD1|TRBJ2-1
CSVTGGSTSNEQFF
TGCAGCGTCACAGGGGGGTCCACATCGAATGAGCAGTTCTTC
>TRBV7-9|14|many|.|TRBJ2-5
CASSLGGSGETQYF
TGTGCCAGCAGCTTGGGCGGGTCAGGAGAGACCCAGTACTTC
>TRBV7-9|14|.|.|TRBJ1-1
CASSLVAGSTEAFF
TGTGCCAGCAGCTTAGTGGCAGGGTCCACTGAAGCTTTCTTT